The 12 T cell receptor beta chains reported below all come from one sample, sequenced in a study of T cells in women clearing cervical HPV infection. Here immunoSEQ multiplex PCR was the method, and the copy in TCRdb shows in-frame clones only, minus some. The sample totals 23,000 or so clones. The sample was blood buffy coat. The receptor source for this set is a woman between 18 and 75 years old with a cervical HPV16 infection that either progressed to CIN3+ or cleared (not recorded which).

The chain's CDR3 is CASFGGSGGRYTGELFF. The CDR3 bases that were read are TGTGCCAGTTTTGGTGGGAGTGGGGGCCGCTACACCGGGGAG. The V call is TRBV19, the J call TRBJ2-2; D may be TRBD1 (6 bases). The CDR3 end lies 3 residues beyond the end of the read and is filled in from the germline J gene. The V end was cut by 8 bases, the J end by 3 bases, with 22 bases between. CDR3 length equals 17 residues. CDR1 LNHDA and CDR2 SQIVND come from the germline V gene (reference sequence).

As regards this clone: The read is 3 residues too short to cover the CDR3 end, so that end is filled in from the germline J gene. This chain joins TRBV7-9 and TRBJ1-2; a possible D gene is TRBD1 (5 bases). Looked up from germline, CDR1 is SEHNR and CDR2 is FQNEAQ (reference sequence). This CDR3 comprises 14 residues. This CDR3 reads CASTNLGGTDTYTF. CDR3 bases read: TGTGCCAGCACTAACTTGGGGGGAACAGATACC.

Worth noting for this clone: The read terminates 3 residues ahead of where the CDR3 ends, so the germline J gene completes it. The chain employs TRBV7-9 and TRBJ2-5; D possibly corresponds to TRBD2 (5 bases). The V and J ends lost 0 bases and 3 bases respectively, with 8 bases between them. In germline, CDR1 is SEHNR, CDR2 FQNEAQ (reference sequence). The CDR3 has 14 residues. The CDR3 sequence is CASSLASGEETQYF. Incomplete CDR3 DNA: TGTGCCAGCAGCTTAGCCTCCGGGGAAGAGACC.

A note on this clone: Sequencing ends 3 residues short of the CDR3 end; the germline J gene provides the rest. The gene calls are TRBV20-1 and TRBJ2-7; no firm D call. There are 11 residues in the CDR3. V gave up 4 bases and J gave up 6 bases, with 10 bases separating them. Germline CDR1 reads DFQATT; CDR2 reads SNEGSKA (reference sequence). Partial CDR3 DNA: TGCAGTGCTACCGCGAAGGGCGAG. Amino acid sequence: CSATAKGE. The full CDR3 is CSATAKGEQYF.

On this clone: The read stops 3 residues short of the end of the CDR3; the missing end is completed from the germline J gene. The chain couples TRBV20-1 to TRBJ1-1, with 9 bases that match TRBD1. The J segment lost 6 bases and the V segment lost 0 bases, leaving 8 bases of the junction unmatched. In germline, CDR1 is DFQATT, CDR2 SNEGSKA (reference sequence). This CDR3 has 15 residues. CDR3 protein: CSARDEGQGIAEAFF. The sequenced part of the CDR3 DNA is TGCAGTGCTAGAGATGAGGGACAGGGTATCGCTGAA.

Note on this clone: The CDR3 extends 3 residues past the end of the read, so its final part is completed from the germline J gene. The chain couples TRBV5-1 to TRBJ1-3, with 9 positions matching TRBD1. This CDR3 is 16 amino acids long. The V gene's germline CDR1 is SGHRS and CDR2 YFSETQ. Trimming at V came to 4 bases and at J to 4 bases, leaving 9 bases not matched to a gene. The CDR3 reads CASSPGQGVWGNTIYF. The sequenced part of the CDR3 DNA is TGCGCCAGCAGCCCGGGACAGGGTGTTTGGGGAAACACC. The whole variable domain, remainder taken from reference TRBV5-1 and TRBJ1-3, is KAGVTQTPRYLIKTRGQQVTLSCSPISGHRSVSWYQQTPGQGLQFLFEYFSETQRNKGNFPGRFSGRQFSNSRSEMNVSTLELGDSALYLCASSPGQGVWGNTIYFGEGSWLTVV.

About this clone itself: The read terminates 3 residues before the CDR3 end, so the remaining end is supplied by the germline J gene. The genes are TRBV7-8 and TRBJ2-2; unclear D gene. Germline CDR1 and CDR2: SGHVS and FQNEAQ. V was shortened by 3 bases and J by 5 bases, with 4 bases between the two germline ends. The CDR3 totals 12 residues. The sequenced CDR3 bases are TGTGCCAGCAGCTTTACTACCGGGGAG. It specifies CASSFTTGE. The whole CDR3 protein reads CASSFTTGELFF.

Details on this clone: Read sequence stops 3 residues before the CDR3 end, and the germline J gene provides the missing end. V gene TRBV30 combines with J gene TRBJ1-4; the match to TRBD1 covers 9 bases. The CDR3 loop spans 14 amino acids. Germline V CDR1 and CDR2: GTSNPN, SVGIG (reference sequence). The CDR3 loop is CAWSWNRGRSPLFF. Partial CDR3 DNA: TGTGCCTGGAGTTGGAACAGGGGGCGATCACCA.

In regard to this clone: The read terminates 3 residues before the CDR3 end, so the remaining end is supplied by the germline J gene. The chain links TRBV5-8 to TRBJ2-2, with 8 nucleotides matching TRBD1. The CDR3 consists of 15 residues. The J segment lost 6 bases and the V segment lost 9 bases, leaving 13 bases of the junction unmatched. Germline V lookup: CDR1 SGHTS, CDR2 YDEGEE. The sequenced CDR3 bases are TGTGCCACCCTCAACTACAGGGGGTTGGCCGGGGAG. Translating gives CATLNYRGLAGE. The entire CDR3 protein reads CATLNYRGLAGELFF.

To note about this clone: Read data end 3 residues before the CDR3 end; the end is taken from the germline J gene. This rearrangement joins TRBV27 to TRBJ2-5; tentative D call: TRBD1 (6 bases). The germline V gene encodes CDR1 MNHEY and CDR2 SMNVEV (reference sequence). The CDR3 loop spans 14 amino acids. Deletions cut 3 bases from V and 5 bases from J, with 13 bases between. CDR3 protein: CASSFVGGLETQYF. The covered CDR3 bases are TGTGCCAGCAGTTTTGTTGGGGGCTTGGAGACC.

A word on this clone: With the read ending 3 residues before the CDR3 end, the germline J gene is used to fill in that end. The V call is TRBV19, the J call TRBJ2-1; no reliable D call. Germline lookup yields CDR1 LNHDA and CDR2 SQIVND (reference sequence). With 3 bases removed from V and 6 bases from J, the gap between germline ends came to 12 bases. The CDR3 consists of 14 residues. The covered CDR3 bases are TGTGCCAGTAGTATCGGGTACGATACCAATGAG. Protein: CASSIGYDTNE. The full CDR3 sequence reads CASSIGYDTNEQFF.

For this clone: The read halts 3 residues ahead of the CDR3 end, with the missing end drawn from the germline J gene. This sample also contains other DNA sequences that code for the same CDR3. This chain uses TRBV7-9 with TRBJ2-3; 10 bases map to TRBD2. Germline CDR1 is SEHNR and CDR2 is FQNEAQ (reference sequence). This CDR3 is built from 15 residues. Partial CDR3 DNA: TGTGCCAGCAGCTCCTCTAGCGGGGGCCCTCCTTCG. It codes for CASSSSSGGPPS. The full CDR3 is CASSSSSGGPPSQYF.